This is a list of T cell receptor beta chains from one sample in a study of shared clonotypes between healthy human individuals. Measured with immunoSEQ multiplex PCR; TCRdb has only the in-frame clones, and not every one. In the table there are about 490,000 clones, around 80% of which are singletons. Sequenced input: PBMCs. These receptors were obtained from a woman between 40 and 55 years old in good health. Some clones in this sample may be carry-over from other donors' samples. Each CDR3 is given without its conserved first and last residue.

TRBV11-2 | ASSLVGLAGGRNEQF
TRBV29-1 | SVAAGQGEPQETQY
TRBV19 | ASSLRTSRRTDTQY
TRBV2 | ASRPGTGRNQPQH
TRBV4-1 | ASSLSPTSERGEQY
TRBV4-3 | ASSQDLTSSDTQY
TRBV30 | AWSPGTHSSTDTQY
TRBV6-1 | ASSEGEGNTGELF
TRBV2 | ASSVGQNSYNEQF
TRBV6-6 | ASAGRLSYEQY
TRBV29-1 | SARVGGRSYEQY
TRBV6-6 | ASSPGLYSTDTQY
TRBV13 | ASSIYRGMNTEAF
TRBV29-1 | SVGGGYNNEQF
TRBV7-9 | ASSPQGAGTEAF
TRBV5-1 | ASSSQTSGNSYEQY
TRBV2 | ASSELQSGELF
TRBV12-5 | ASGLVRGSGNSYNEQF
TRBV7-2 | ASSFSGSTQY
TRBV14 | ASSQVSGTDGYT
TRBV19 | ASSASRDRWETQY
TRBV10-1 | ASSESGTGPTDTQY
TRBV5-1 | ASRAVTGGQETQY
TRBV28 | ASRPGGLHSNQPQH
TRBV20-1 | IVLAGTAS
TRBV11-2 | ASSFTPGITYNEQF
TRBV30 | AWRGQVSNQPQH
TRBV21-1 | ASSSASVEQF
TRBV2 | ASSASGDTQY
TRBV4-1 | ASSQEVRDSRQY
TRBV9 | ASSVAGQETQY
TRBV30 | AWSGNSPLH
TRBV7-8 | ASSRTGGPAYNEQF
TRBV2 | ASSVPYQETQY
TRBV9 | ASSADRGNTEAF
TRBV27 | ASSASWGRGANVLT
TRBV7-9 | ASSLWDRQETQY
TRBV7-9 | ASSQGSGGPVGTDTQY
TRBV4-1 | ASSQETGEIYGYT
TRBV4-1 | ASSQLYRGANTEAF
TRBV29-1 | SVRKSPNEKLF
TRBV29-1 | SVGPFSGGTYEQY
TRBV27 | ASRKTGVGGYT
TRBV5-8 | ASSLSGRAGVEQY
TRBV5-1 | ASSLAADDEQY
TRBV18 | ASSPPLRTGPYEQY
TRBV7-9 | ASSRASVANTGELF
TRBV4-2 | ASSQDGSLPQY
TRBV30 | AWSVVGGNYGYT
TRBV19 | ASSTRDREPGNQPQH
TRBV6-1 | ASSEGATSGTYEQY
TRBV30 | AWSPVSTDTQY
TRBV7-9 | ASRPPLQGGDEGQY
TRBV7-2 | ASSLTRSTDTQY
TRBV5-3 | ARSPALLSGQGMHEQF
TRBV7-2 | ASSLGAGYGYT
TRBV7-8 | ASSLRGNTGELF
TRBV6-6 | ASSYSNSYEQY
TRBV11-3 | ASSLGDNEQF